Listed below are T cell receptor beta chains from one sample, sequenced in a study of T cell responses to AZD1222 COVID-19 vaccine. Some clones are missing from TCRdb's copy, which holds only in-frame ones; the method was immunoSEQ multiplex PCR. The sample has more than 150,000 clones; around 90% are singletons. The sample was peripheral blood, taken 28 days after the second AZD1222 dose. These receptors came from an adult who received the AZD1222 COVID-19 vaccine. Each CDR3 is given with its conserved first and last residue. A D gene is named only where the DNA matches it firmly. Size tells how often a clone was seen (once, few, many) or the class of an expanded clone, and some rows leave it out.

size: -; V: TRBV28; J: TRBJ1-5; D: -; DNA: TGTGCCAGCATTCCCTCTTCTTCATTTTACGGCAATCAGCCCCAGCATTTT; CDR3: CASIPSSSFYGNQPQHF
size: -; V: TRBV3-1/TRBV3-2; J: TRBJ2-2; D: TRBD1; DNA: TGTGCCAGCAGCAGTAGGGGGCAGAGCGGGGAGCTGTTTTTT; CDR3: CASSSRGQSGELFF
size: -; V: TRBV11-2; J: TRBJ2-3; D: TRBD2; DNA: TGTGCCAGCAGCTTAGGGATTCTAGCGGGGGGCACAGATACGCAGTATTTT; CDR3: CASSLGILAGGTDTQYF
size: -; V: TRBV7-8; J: TRBJ1-1; D: -; DNA: TGTGCCAGCAGCTTAATAGCTGGCAGGGCGATGAACACTGAAGCTTTCTTT; CDR3: CASSLIAGRAMNTEAFF
size: -; V: TRBV28; J: TRBJ2-7; D: -; DNA: TGTGCCAGCAGTTTCAGCCAGCACTACGAGCAGTACTTC; CDR3: CASSFSQHYEQYF
size: -; V: TRBV10-3; J: TRBJ2-1; D: -; DNA: TGTGCCATCAGTGAGTCGGGACCCAGGGAGCAGTTCTTC; CDR3: CAISESGPREQFF
size: -; V: TRBV6-5; J: TRBJ1-3; D: TRBD1; DNA: TGTGCCAGCAGACTTAGACAGGGAGAAGGAAACACCATATATTTT; CDR3: CASRLRQGEGNTIYF
size: once; V: TRBV9; J: TRBJ1-2; D: TRBD1; DNA: TGTGCCAGCAGCCCGAGGTCGGGTAGACAGGGGAATGGCTACACCTTC; CDR3: CASSPRSGRQGNGYTF
size: few; V: TRBV18; J: TRBJ1-6; D: -; DNA: TGTGCCAGCTCACAAGAGGAGAGCTCCTATAATTCACCCCTCCACTTT; CDR3: CASSQEESSYNSPLHF
size: -; V: TRBV9; J: TRBJ2-3; D: -; DNA: TGTGCCAGCAGCGTAGATGCGGGGACGGATACGCAGTATTTT; CDR3: CASSVDAGTDTQYF
size: -; V: TRBV5-4; J: TRBJ1-4; D: -; DNA: TGTGCCAGCAGCTCTAGAGGCGGAAATGAAAAACTGTTTTTT; CDR3: CASSSRGGNEKLFF
size: -; V: TRBV5-1; J: TRBJ2-4; D: -; DNA: TGCGCCAGCAGCTTGGGCTCCGTAGACGGCATTCAGTACTTC; CDR3: CASSLGSVDGIQYF
size: -; V: TRBV25-1; J: TRBJ2-3; D: -; DNA: TGTGCCAGCAGTACTGGCCCGGATACGCAGTATTTT; CDR3: CASSTGPDTQYF
size: -; V: TRBV28; J: TRBJ1-2; D: -; DNA: TGTGCCAGCAGTCAAAGCTTCTATGGCTACACCTTC; CDR3: CASSQSFYGYTF
size: once; V: TRBV27; J: TRBJ1-2; D: -; DNA: TGTGCCAGCAGTTCACACGGGCCGCCCTTACGACCTTATGGCTACACCTTC; CDR3: CASSSHGPPLRPYGYTF